This T cell receptor beta chain stems from a study of technical replicates of blood from a few donors. Clones were sequenced by immunoSEQ multiplex PCR, and TCRdb holds only the in-frame ones, with some missing. The sample has 60,000 to 95,000 clones, about nine tenths seen once. The CDR3 spans 15 residues. Trimming cost V 4 bases and J 4 bases; bases outside gene matches: 4. Germline V gene lookup returns CDR1 SGHRS and CDR2 YFSETQ. This sequence originates from a human donor in good health. Some clones in this sample may be carry-over from other donors' samples. The sequenced sample was T cells isolated from PBMCs. The gene calls are TRBV5-1 and TRBJ2-1, with 11 bases lining up with TRBD1. The CDR3 bases are TGCGCCAGCAGCCAGGACAGGGGGCTGTACAATGAGCAGTTCTTC. Translating it yields CASSQDRGLYNEQFF.